This TCR beta chain was captured by sequencing in a study of circulating CD8 cells and anti-PD-1 response in melanoma. Germline values: CDR1 SGDLS, CDR2 YYNGEE. This CDR3 has 16 amino acids. V lost 4 bases to trimming and J lost 6 bases; unmatched junction nucleotides: 8. Using approximately 14 ng of total RNA, TCR libraries were made with the QIAseq Immune Repertoire TCR panel. TCRdb independently ran MiXCR on the reads; one entry per CDR3 protein. This table holds about 420 distinct CDR3 sequences, more than 7% found once. Study-wide findings and caveats: At M1, fewer than 8% of TRB clonotypes appeared in multiple subsets. A small cohort with few responders supplied the baseline and M1 comparisons.

This clonotype is large by share. The target antigen is unknown. Four subsets defined by PD-1 and/or TIGIT were sorted from live CD3+CD8+TCRalphabeta+ cells. The source was CD8+ T cells from PBMCs, collected at baseline or after one month of anti-PD-1 therapy (not recorded which). The chain is built from TRBV9 and TRBJ2-1, with 12 bases matching TRBD2. The TCR originated in a human donor with melanoma. The CDR3 DNA reads as TGTGCCAGCAGCTCCAGGACTAGCGGGGTCCGCAATGAGCAGTTCTTC. Translation gives CASSSRTSGVRNEQFF.